This T cell receptor beta chain emerged from a study of cytomegalovirus exposure and HLA in healthy donors. Notes on the study in general: Reports described diagnosis of cytomegalovirus status by the classifier as highly specific and sensitive. The dataset shows that most TCR sequences were rare, while some public TCRs occurred in many donors.

Germline CDR1 and CDR2: ENHRY and SYGVKD. The CDR3 sequence is 15 residues long. Trimming removed 0 bases from V and 3 bases from J, with 8 bases in between. Healthy bone marrow donors made up the donors. Of note for this clone: Its antigen is currently unknown.

PCR used 60 Vbeta primers and 13 Jbeta primers. Study processing details: Later reanalysis found tens of millions of unique TCR beta chains, roughly 10 million of them shared. Libraries were prepared by immunoSEQ multiplex PCR; TCRdb keeps only in-frame clonotypes and omits some of them. V and J calls and clone size are as listed in that table; D and trimming were resolved from the DNA. The data show 200,000 to 250,000 clones, around 80% seen once. The source material was PBMCs. The chain carries TRBV10-3 and TRBJ2-2; D is ambiguous. The receptor was isolated from a man aged 18 to 35 in good health and CMV-seronegative. The DNA of the CDR3 is TGTGCCATCAGTGAGTCGAACTACCACACCGGGGAGCTGTTTTTT. Encoded protein: CAISESNYHTGELFF.